This T cell receptor beta chain emerged from a study of CD8+CD57+ T cells in acquired aplastic anemia. Study-wide background: DNA per sorted CD4+ or CD8+ sample ranged roughly 0.19 to 30 ug, averaging roughly 3.2 ug.

This clonotype was counted many times. Its antigen is not identified. It was patients with CD8+CD57+ cell expansion by flow cytometry who were chosen for sequencing. Acquired aplastic anemia of severe grade affected all patients. Both TCR beta VDJ combination and CDR3 sequence profiling were carried out. Genomic DNA was the template for this profiling. A single record per CDR3 protein comes from TCRdb applying MiXCR to the reads. This table has roughly 150,000 distinct CDR3 sequences, more than 45% appearing once. Points from the study as a whole: Roughly 31 CD8+ CDR3 sequences occurred in both the patients and the controls.

This TCR derives from a human donor with aplastic anemia. Material for sequencing was sorted CD4+, CD8+, or CD8+CD57+ T cells (not recorded which) from PBMCs.

Here the CDR3 DNA reads TGCGCCAGCAGCCTACTTCCTCCGACTAGCGGGAGCCACGGGCAGTTCTTC. Its protein is CASSLLPPTSGSHGQFF. The chain has TRBV5-1 and TRBJ2-1, with 12 bases aligning to TRBD2. Germline V lookup: CDR1 SGHRS, CDR2 YFSETQ. The CDR3 contains 17 residues. V dropped 4 bases and J dropped 12; count of bases not matched to a gene: 17.